This T cell receptor (beta chain) was found in a study of multiple sclerosis patients with progressive multifocal leukoencephalopathy. Time point in this sample: around six months of natalizumab therapy. Generated by immunoSEQ multiplex PCR, the TCRdb table keeps only in-frame clones and is missing some. This table has tens of thousands of clones, roughly nine tenths appearing once. Study-wide results and caveats: Findings may reflect JC virus infection or just general immunocompromise. PML-onset expanded TRB clones were detectable before and during natalizumab therapy. Most PML patients had lower entropy, suggesting less diverse TRB repertoires.

Concerning this clone: Its antigen is not known.

The CDR3 extends over 13 amino acids. Germline CDR1 reads SGHDT; CDR2 reads YYEEEE. V was cut by 4 bases and J by 8 bases, with 15 bases left in between. This receptor was identified in a human donor with multiple sclerosis. This chain connects TRBV5-6 to TRBJ1-2; D is unclear. The sample here was PBMCs, taken from a patient treated with natalizumab. CDR3 sequence reads: CASSPERGLGYTF. The CDR3 coding sequence is TGTGCCAGCAGCCCCGAGAGAGGGCTCGGCTACACCTTC.